The rows below give T cell receptor beta chains drawn from one sample of a study of blood T cell repertoires in COVID-19. Data came from immunoSEQ multiplex PCR; TCRdb stores just in-frame clones and leaves some out. The sample records tens of thousands of clones, roughly four fifths being singletons. Sequencing input: peripheral blood. The receptors were gathered from a man older than 75 with acute or convalescent COVID-19. CDR3s include the opening cysteine and the closing phenylalanine or tryptophan. Fields, in order: CDR3 length, J gene, V gene, clone size, D gene, CDR3 DNA, CDR3 protein. The D gene is left open where the match is weak. Clone size appears in some rows only: once, few, many, or a class for an expanded clone.

CDR3 length: 15; J gene: TRBJ2-7; V gene: TRBV24-1; clone size: NA; D gene: TRBD2; CDR3 DNA: TGTGCCACCAGTGCTAAGACTAGCGGGAAGCACGAGCAGTACTTC; CDR3 protein: CATSAKTSGKHEQYF
CDR3 length: 12; J gene: TRBJ2-7; V gene: TRBV3-1/TRBV3-2; clone size: NA; D gene: NA; CDR3 DNA: TGTGCCAGCAGCCAGAGGACCTACGAGCAGTACTTC; CDR3 protein: CASSQRTYEQYF
CDR3 length: 15; J gene: TRBJ1-3; V gene: TRBV9; clone size: once; D gene: NA; CDR3 DNA: TGTGCCAGCAGCCCGCGAGACAGCTCTGGAAACACCATATATTTT; CDR3 protein: CASSPRDSSGNTIYF
CDR3 length: 14; J gene: TRBJ1-1; V gene: TRBV6-2/TRBV6-3; clone size: NA; D gene: TRBD1; CDR3 DNA: TGTGCCAGCAGTTATCAGGGGGCGAACACTGAAGCTTTCTTT; CDR3 protein: CASSYQGANTEAFF
CDR3 length: 15; J gene: TRBJ2-3; V gene: TRBV5-1; clone size: NA; D gene: TRBD2; CDR3 DNA: TGCGCCAGCTGCCCCTTCCGGGGGGGTGCCGATACGCAGTATTTT; CDR3 protein: CASCPFRGGADTQYF
CDR3 length: 12; J gene: TRBJ1-2; V gene: TRBV28; clone size: few; D gene: NA; CDR3 DNA: TGTGCCATCACTCCTAGAGGCTATGGCTACACCTTC; CDR3 protein: CAITPRGYGYTF
CDR3 length: 17; J gene: TRBJ1-3; V gene: TRBV4-1; clone size: NA; D gene: NA; CDR3 DNA: TGCGCCAGCAGCCCCTCCTTTAGGCCTGGAGCACCAAACACCATATATTTT; CDR3 protein: CASSPSFRPGAPNTIYF
CDR3 length: 13; J gene: TRBJ1-1; V gene: TRBV20-1; clone size: few; D gene: NA; CDR3 DNA: TGCAGTGCTAGTAAACAGGGTCGAACTGAAGCTTTCTTT; CDR3 protein: CSASKQGRTEAFF
CDR3 length: 17; J gene: TRBJ1-1; V gene: TRBV9; clone size: NA; D gene: NA; CDR3 DNA: TGTGCCAGCAGCGTAGGGGCCGATCATAAGGTGAACACTGAAGCTTTCTTT; CDR3 protein: CASSVGADHKVNTEAFF
CDR3 length: 16; J gene: TRBJ2-7; V gene: TRBV5-1; clone size: NA; D gene: TRBD2; CDR3 DNA: TGCGCCAGCAGCTCTGGACTAGCGGGAGGTAATTACGAGCAGTACTTC; CDR3 protein: CASSSGLAGGNYEQYF
CDR3 length: 13; J gene: TRBJ1-1; V gene: TRBV27; clone size: few; D gene: TRBD1; CDR3 DNA: TGTGCCAGCTTGGGACAGGGGAACACTGAAGCTTTCTTT; CDR3 protein: CASLGQGNTEAFF
CDR3 length: 14; J gene: TRBJ1-1; V gene: TRBV6-2/TRBV6-3; clone size: NA; D gene: NA; CDR3 DNA: TGTGCCAGCAGTTTCCCCCGGGGGTTTGGTGAAGCTTTCTTT; CDR3 protein: CASSFPRGFGEAFF
CDR3 length: 19; J gene: TRBJ2-2; V gene: TRBV9; clone size: many; D gene: TRBD2; CDR3 DNA: TGTGCCAGCAGCGTATCGACTATGGCGGGGGAACCGAACACCGGGGAGCTGTTTTTT; CDR3 protein: CASSVSTMAGEPNTGELFF
CDR3 length: 17; J gene: TRBJ2-6; V gene: TRBV7-2; clone size: NA; D gene: TRBD2; CDR3 DNA: TGTGCCAGCAGCCCCGGACTAGCGGGTGGTGGGGCCAACGTCCTGACTTTC; CDR3 protein: CASSPGLAGGGANVLTF
CDR3 length: 17; J gene: TRBJ2-5; V gene: TRBV4-3; clone size: NA; D gene: TRBD1; CDR3 DNA: TGCGCCAGCAGCCAAGTCCCTCAGGGGGCGCGTGTGGAGACCCAGTACTTC; CDR3 protein: CASSQVPQGARVETQYF
CDR3 length: 17; J gene: TRBJ2-7; V gene: TRBV4-1; clone size: NA; D gene: NA; CDR3 DNA: TGCGCCAGCAGCCGAACAGGGACCCAGGTTAACTCCTACGAGCAGTACTTC; CDR3 protein: CASSRTGTQVNSYEQYF
CDR3 length: 14; J gene: TRBJ2-7; V gene: TRBV5-1; clone size: NA; D gene: NA; CDR3 DNA: TGCGCCAGCAGCTTGGACGGGAGCAGTAACGAGCAGTACTTC; CDR3 protein: CASSLDGSSNEQYF
CDR3 length: 17; J gene: TRBJ2-7; V gene: TRBV28; clone size: few; D gene: TRBD1; CDR3 DNA: TGTGCCAGCAGTTCCCCCGGACAGGGGGCTCTATCAAGCGAGCAGTACTTC; CDR3 protein: CASSSPGQGALSSEQYF
CDR3 length: 13; J gene: TRBJ1-5; V gene: TRBV7-2; clone size: NA; D gene: NA; CDR3 DNA: TGTGCCAGCAGCTTAGCGCGAGATCAGCCCCAGCATTTT; CDR3 protein: CASSLARDQPQHF
CDR3 length: 15; J gene: TRBJ2-7; V gene: TRBV18; clone size: NA; D gene: NA; CDR3 DNA: TGTGCCAGCTCACCACGCGACAGGTACGGCGGCGAGCAGTACTTC; CDR3 protein: CASSPRDRYGGEQYF
CDR3 length: 16; J gene: TRBJ2-5; V gene: TRBV24-1; clone size: NA; D gene: TRBD2; CDR3 DNA: TGTGCCACCAGTGATCCTCGGGGGGGGTCCTTAGAGACCCAGTACTTC; CDR3 protein: CATSDPRGGSLETQYF
CDR3 length: 15; J gene: TRBJ2-3; V gene: TRBV5-1; clone size: NA; D gene: TRBD1; CDR3 DNA: TGCGCCAGCAGCCCGGACAGGGCTAGCACAGATACGCAGTATTTT; CDR3 protein: CASSPDRASTDTQYF
CDR3 length: 12; J gene: TRBJ1-1; V gene: TRBV12-3/TRBV12-4; clone size: NA; D gene: TRBD1; CDR3 DNA: TGTGCCAACGGACAGGAGAACACTGAAGCTTTCTTT; CDR3 protein: CANGQENTEAFF